Below are 30 T cell receptor beta chains sequenced from a single sample in a study of technical replicates of blood from a few donors. The method was immunoSEQ multiplex PCR; TCRdb's version includes in-frame clones alone and lacks a portion of them. This sample has around 73,000 clones, with 90% found just once. Sequencing used PBMCs. Source of these receptors: a human donor in good health. Some clones in this sample may be carry-over from other donors' samples.

The chain links TRBV15 to TRBJ2-3; 11 bases are a match to TRBD2. The CDR3 sequence is 16 residues long. J was trimmed by 6 bases and V by 0 bases; bases with no gene match: 5. Germline V gene lookup returns CDR1 LNHNV and CDR2 YYDKDF (reference sequence). The CDR3 region has the DNA TGTGCCACCAGCAGAGATTTGGCTAGCGGGAGGGATACGCAGTATTTT. Translating it yields CATSRDLASGRDTQYF.

The chain couples TRBV10-3 to TRBJ1-1; D possibly corresponds to TRBD1 (5 bases). The V and J ends lost 2 bases and 1 base respectively, with 17 bases between them. CDR1 is ENHRY, CDR2 SYGVKD, per germline. The CDR3 runs to 17 residues. CDR3 DNA sequence: TGTGCCATCAGTGAGAAACCCTGGGGGGACGGGAACACTGAAGCTTTCTTT. It encodes CAISEKPWGDGNTEAFF.

The chain is built from TRBV20-1 and TRBJ1-1, with D unresolved. This CDR3 is 11 amino acids long. The V end lost 5 bases, the J end lost 1 base, and 5 bases lay between the germline ends. The germline gives CDR1 DFQATT, CDR2 SNEGSKA (reference sequence). The CDR3 here is CSAERNTEAFF. The CDR3 DNA is TGCAGTGCTGAGAGGAACACTGAAGCTTTCTTT.

The CDR3 spells CSATLGDFQYF. CDR3 nucleotides: TGCAGTGCTACCCTTGGGGACTTTCAGTACTTC. The chain uses TRBV20-1 and TRBJ2-5; D may be TRBD2 (6 bases). This CDR3 is 11 amino acids long. Germline CDR1 DFQATT, CDR2 SNEGSKA (reference sequence). The V end was cut by 4 bases, the J end by 11 bases, with 14 bases between.

This chain connects TRBV6-1 to TRBJ2-2; possible D gene TRBD1, 6 bases. Germline CDR1 and CDR2: MNHNS and SASEGT. This CDR3 spans 14 amino acids. Trimming pared 5 bases from V and 2 bases from J, leaving 9 bases between. The DNA of the CDR3 is TGTGCCAGCAGTCGGGACATCAACACCGGGGAGCTGTTTTTT. Its translation is CASSRDINTGELFF.

The chain uses TRBV27 and TRBJ2-7; TRBD2 aligns across 8 bases. Germline CDR1 reads MNHEY; CDR2 reads SMNVEV (reference sequence). The CDR3 length is 15 residues. The V segment lost 4 bases and the J segment 2 bases; nucleotides outside the gene matches: 7. CDR3 coding DNA: TGTGCCAGCAGTTCCCCAGGAGCGGGAGCCTACGAGCAGTACTTC. Its translation: CASSSPGAGAYEQYF.

Only one count was recorded for this clone. CDR3 in amino acids: CASSQKGGRELFF. DNA of the CDR3: TGCGCCAGCAGCCAAAAGGGAGGACGGGAGCTGTTTTTT. The genes are TRBV4-1 and TRBJ2-2, with a possible D match to TRBD2 (6 bases). The ends were cut back, 2 bases at V and 9 bases at J, with 10 bases in the middle. This CDR3 region has 13 residues. Germline V gene sequence: CDR1 MGHRA, CDR2 YSYEKL.

Only one count was recorded for this clone. Relative to the germline gene, one junction end is altered; a read error may explain this. The chain recombines TRBV7-2 with TRBJ2-1; 12 bases fit TRBD2. CDR1 and CDR2 from the germline V gene are SGHTA and FQGNSA. This CDR3 is built from 18 residues. The CDR3 region has the DNA TGTGCCAGCAGCCTCTGGACTAGCGGGGCCTCTTCCTACAATGAGCGGTTCTTC. Translating it yields CASSLWTSGASSYNERFF.

The V call is TRBV6-1, the J call TRBJ2-3; TRBD2 aligns across 10 bases. Looked up from germline, CDR1 is MNHNS and CDR2 is SASEGT. Trimming removed 7 bases from V and 1 base from J; junction bases left unmatched: 5. CDR3 length: 15 residues. CDR3 nucleotides: TGTGCCAGCAACACCGGGACTAGCGGCACAGATACGCAGTATTTT. Protein product: CASNTGTSGTDTQYF.

The chain links TRBV5-1 to TRBJ2-7; possibly TRBD1 for D (5 bases). V lost 4 bases and J 5 bases, leaving 10 bases between the germline ends. The CDR3 is 12 residues long. Germline V CDR1 and CDR2: SGHRS, YFSETQ. DNA for the CDR3: TGCGCCAGCAGCGACAGCAGGGACGAGCAGTACTTC. Encoded protein: CASSDSRDEQYF.

The rearrangement links TRBV9 to TRBJ2-2; 13 bases line up with TRBD2. CDR1 is SGDLS and CDR2 is YYNGEE in the germline V gene. Trimming took 3 bases from V and 0 from J; bases not matched to a gene: 5. CDR3 size: 18 residues. The CDR3 spells CASSAGTSGDANTGELFF. As DNA, the CDR3 is TGTGCCAGCAGCGCCGGGACTAGCGGGGACGCGAACACCGGGGAGCTGTTTTTT.

The CDR3 DNA follows: TGTGCCAGCAGCGAATACGGGAACACCGGGGAGCTGTTTTTT. Protein: CASSEYGNTGELFF. This chain connects TRBV16 to TRBJ2-2; no firm D call. This CDR3 is built from 14 residues. Trimming removed 5 bases from V and 1 base from J, with 8 bases in between. Germline V gene data show CDR1 as KGHSY and CDR2 as FQNENV.

This chain connects TRBV7-2 to TRBJ2-7; TRBD2 matches 11 bases. This CDR3 comprises 15 residues. Per the germline V gene, CDR1 is SGHTA and CDR2 is FQGNSA. V was clipped by 5 bases and J by 9 bases; unmatched bases: 12. The CDR3, as DNA: TGTGCCAGCAGCCCAGGGACTAGCGGTTTTCTGTGGCAGTACTTC. The encoded protein is CASSPGTSGFLWQYF. The full variable domain, its missing parts supplied by reference TRBV7-2 and TRBJ2-7, is GAGVSQSPSNKVTEKGKDVELRCDPISGHTALYWYRQSLGQGLEFLIYFQGNSAPDKSGLPSDRFSAERTGGSVSTLTIQRTQQEDSAVYLCASSPGTSGFLWQYFGPGTRLTVT.

This chain joins TRBV29-1 and TRBJ1-1, with D possibly matching TRBD1 (5 bases). With 3 bases removed from V and 3 bases from J, the gap between germline ends came to 5 bases. Germline CDR1 and CDR2: SQVTM and ANQGSEA. The CDR3 covers 11 residues. The CDR3 nucleotides are TGCAGCGTTGACAGGGACACTGAAGCTTTCTTT. This gives the protein CSVDRDTEAFF. Supplemented by reference TRBV29-1 and TRBJ1-1, the full variable domain reads SAVISQKPSRDICQRGTSLTIQCQVDSQVTMMFWYRQQPGQSLTLIATANQGSEATYESGFVIDKFPISRPNLTFSTLTVSNMSPEDSSIYLCSVDRDTEAFFGQGTRLTVV.

The gene calls are TRBV6-5 and TRBJ1-3; 8 bases align to TRBD1. Losses at the gene ends were 6 bases for V and 7 bases for J; bases not matched to a gene: 8. The CDR3 runs 14 residues. Germline V gene data show CDR1 as MNHEY and CDR2 as SVGAGI. CDR3 sequence: CASSQGQGGNTIYF. In DNA, the CDR3 is TGTGCCAGCAGCCAAGGACAGGGTGGGAACACCATATATTTT.

The chain links TRBV6-5 to TRBJ1-5; 8 bases fit TRBD1. Germline assignment: CDR1 MNHEY and CDR2 SVGAGI. The CDR3 covers 15 residues. V trimming: 6 bases; J trimming: 6 bases; junction bases outside the gene matches: 10. CDR3 coding DNA: TGTGCCAGCAGGATTGGACAGGGATCGTTTCAGCCCCAGCATTTT. Translated, it gives CASRIGQGSFQPQHF.

The rearrangement joins TRBV29-1 to TRBJ2-3; possible D gene TRBD2, 6 bases. CDR3 length: 14 residues. Germline V lookup: CDR1 SQVTM, CDR2 ANQGSEA. Trimming took off 6 bases at V and 5 bases at J, with 18 bases between the two ends. CDR3 residues: CSVGNSGVRDTQYF. In nucleotides, the CDR3 is TGCAGCGTGGGCAATAGCGGAGTCAGAGATACGCAGTATTTT.

As concerns this clone: Other DNA sequences in this specimen translate into the identical CDR3. The CDR3 DNA sequence: TGTGCCAGCTCACCCTCCGGGGGTGTGAACACTGAAGCTTTCTTT. This translates into CASSPSGGVNTEAFF. V and J are TRBV18 and TRBJ1-1, with D tentatively TRBD1 (5 bases). Germline CDR1 is KGHSH and CDR2 is LQKENI. This CDR3 is built from 15 residues. V was shortened by 3 bases and J by 0 bases, with 11 bases between the two germline ends.

This chain connects TRBV2 to TRBJ2-7, with D tentatively TRBD1 (5 bases). The CDR3 runs 14 residues. Trimming took off 6 bases at V and 2 bases at J, with 14 bases between the two ends. Germline V gives CDR1 SNHLY, CDR2 FYNNEI. The CDR3 DNA is TGTGCCAGCAGCCGGACATACCTCGCCTACGAGCAGTACTTC. Translated: CASSRTYLAYEQYF.

This chain links TRBV7-9 with TRBJ1-2; perhaps TRBD1 as D (5 bases). The germline V gene has CDR1 SEHNR and CDR2 FQNEAQ (reference sequence). The CDR3 is 14 residues long. V lost 4 bases, J lost 8 bases, and 17 bases lay in between. CDR3 in DNA: TGTGCCAGCAGCTCCAGGGAGGTAACAAAAGGCTACACCTTC. Translated: CASSSREVTKGYTF.

Only one count was recorded for this clone. This sequence joins TRBV14 and TRBJ2-2; D call uncertain. The germline V gene encodes CDR1 SGHDN and CDR2 FVKESK. This CDR3 contains 13 residues. Between the trimmed V and J ends, which lost 2 bases and 6 bases, there was a span of 7 bases. CDR3 DNA: TGTGCCAGCAGCCAACAGAGCGCCGGGGAGCTGTTTTTT. Its protein product is CASSQQSAGELFF.

V is TRBV6-5 and J is TRBJ2-7, with D unresolved. CDR3 length: 13 residues. Germline CDR1 is MNHEY and CDR2 is SVGAGI. V lost 0 bases and J lost 6, with 9 bases in between. CDR3: CASSYSRNGEQYF. The DNA of the CDR3 is TGTGCCAGCAGTTACTCTAGAAACGGCGAGCAGTACTTC.

Notes on this clone: It is likely a read error: a sequence one base away is far more abundant. The chain uses TRBV5-6 and TRBJ2-1; 8 bases match TRBD2. The V segment lost 1 base and the J segment 3 bases; nucleotides outside the gene matches: 0. CDR1 is SGHDT and CDR2 is YYEEEE in the germline V gene. The CDR3 has 14 residues. This CDR3 is CASSLSGGYNEQFF. The CDR3 bases are TGTGCCAGCAGCTTGAGCGGGGGCTACAATGAGCAGTTCTTC.

The chain uses TRBV29-1 and TRBJ2-7; 11 bases fit TRBD1. The V gene end was trimmed by 6 bases and the J gene end by 4 bases; junction bases not matched to a gene: 5. The CDR3 spans 13 residues. CDR1 and CDR2 from the germline V gene are SQVTM and ANQGSEA. The CDR3 spells CSVSGQGVYEQYF. The CDR3 nucleotides read TGCAGCGTGTCGGGACAGGGGGTATACGAGCAGTACTTC.

The sample holds one count of this clone. V is TRBV6-5 and J is TRBJ1-1; tentatively, D is TRBD1 (6 bases). V gave up 7 bases and J gave up 9 bases, with 12 bases separating them. Germline V gene data show CDR1 as MNHEY and CDR2 as SVGAGI. This CDR3 comprises 11 residues. CDR3 DNA: TGTGCCAGCATGAAGACAGGACAAGCTTTCTTT. It yields the protein CASMKTGQAFF.

V usage is TRBV6-6 and J usage is TRBJ2-7; D unclear. CDR1 is MNHNY, CDR2 SVGAGI, per germline (reference sequence). The V gene lost 0 bases and the J gene lost 4 bases, with 7 bases spanning the gap. This CDR3 has 13 amino acids. The CDR3 bases are TGTGCCAGCAGTTACTCTACAGCTTACGAGCAGTACTTC. It yields the protein CASSYSTAYEQYF.

V is TRBV6-4 and J is TRBJ1-2; unclear D gene. Germline values: CDR1 MRHNA, CDR2 SNTAGT. V dropped 3 bases and J dropped 4 bases, with 6 bases sitting between them. CDR3 length: 12 amino acids. The CDR3, as DNA: TGTGCCAGCAGTGAGGCAGGCTATGGCTACACCTTC. It encodes CASSEAGYGYTF.

The V call is TRBV13, the J call TRBJ2-7; TRBD1 matches 8 bases. The CDR3 is made up of 14 amino acids. J lost 5 bases, V lost 3 bases, and 6 bases had no gene match. Per the germline V gene, CDR1 is PRHDT and CDR2 is FYEKMQ (reference sequence). CDR3 sequence (DNA): TGTGCCAGCAGCTTGGGGACAGGTTTTGACGAGCAGTACTTC. It specifies CASSLGTGFDEQYF.

This chain uses TRBV21-1 with TRBJ1-2; TRBD1 is taken as the D call from the table, unchecked against the DNA. TRBV21-1 is shown as a pseudogene. The CDR3 loop spans 16 amino acids. The CDR3 nucleotides are TGTGCCAGCAGCAAAGCCCCGGGACAGATTTACTATGGCTACACCTTC. This sequence encodes CASSKAPGQIYYGYTF.

V gene TRBV5-1 combines with J gene TRBJ2-5; 11 nucleotides agree with TRBD1. J was trimmed by 4 bases and V by 0 bases; bases with no gene match: 2. The CDR3 sequence is 15 residues long. Looked up from germline, CDR1 is SGHRS and CDR2 is YFSETQ. The DNA for the CDR3 is TGCGCCAGCAGCTTGGTAGGGACAGGGGGAGAGACCCAGTACTTC. Protein: CASSLVGTGGETQYF.